The 6 T cell receptor beta chains listed next were all sequenced from one sample in a study of blood T cell repertoires in COVID-19 (TCRdb year 2020). The library was generated by the immunoSEQ multiplex PCR assay. TCRdb provides this immuneACCESS table in a form limited to in-frame rearrangements. Some clones are lacking; in checked studies, under half of them reflect an unresolved V gene, and why the rest are absent is not known. The sample has 150,000 to 200,000 clones on record, about 89% of them singletons. In total, the top ten clones hold 0.77% of the sample. The specimen sequenced was PBMCs or T cells enriched from blood (not recorded which). The source of these receptors is a woman between 18 and 29 years old who had recovered from COVID-19.

The chain recombines TRBV5-1 with TRBJ1-4; unclear D gene. Trimming left V 2 bases short and J 5 bases short, with 7 bases between. The CDR3 contains 13 residues. Germline V gene sequence: CDR1 SGHRS, CDR2 YFSETQ. CDR3 coding DNA: TGCGCCAGCAGCTTTACAGCCAATGAAAAACTGTTTTTT. This translates into CASSFTANEKLFF.

The CDR3 nucleotides read TGTGCCAGCAGCGTAGAAGGCGGGAGGTACGTGAATACGCAGTATTTT. Amino acids: CASSVEGGRYVNTQYF. The chain links TRBV9 to TRBJ2-3; TRBD2 matches 8 bases. The junction had 10 bases not matched to a gene; V was cut back by 0 bases and J by 7 bases. Germline V CDR1 and CDR2: SGDLS, YYNGEE. This CDR3 spans 16 amino acids. Combining the CDR3 with reference TRBV9 and TRBJ2-3 gives the whole variable domain DSGVTQTPKHLITATGQRVTLRCSPRSGDLSVYWYQQSLDQGLQFLIQYYNGEERAKGNILERFSAQQFPDLHSELNLSSLELGDSALYFCASSVEGGRYVNTQYFGPGTRLTVL.

V gene TRBV6-6 combines with J gene TRBJ1-5, with a tentative D call TRBD1 (5 bases). The germline V gene encodes CDR1 MNHNY and CDR2 SVGAGI (reference sequence). The V end lost 2 bases, the J end lost 9 bases, and 20 bases lay between the germline ends. The CDR3 consists of 16 residues. CDR3 DNA: TGTGCCAGCAGTTACCCCCCGACAGCCCCGACCTCGCCCCAGCATTTT. Protein product: CASSYPPTAPTSPQHF.

V gene TRBV29-1 combines with J gene TRBJ1-1; possibly TRBD1 for D (5 bases). V was trimmed by 6 bases and J by 7 bases, leaving 12 bases between them. The CDR3 loop spans 11 amino acids. Germline CDR1 and CDR2: SQVTM and ANQGSEA. In DNA, the CDR3 is TGCAGCGTGGGGACGGGGGATGAAGCTTTCTTT. Its translation: CSVGTGDEAFF.

The chain employs TRBV7-2 and TRBJ2-2, with D perhaps matching TRBD2 (6 bases). Germline assignment: CDR1 SGHTA and CDR2 FQGNSA. This CDR3 has 15 residues. Trimming took 5 bases from V and 4 from J, leaving 14 bases between them. CDR3 nucleotides: TGTGCCAGCAGCCGTTGGAGGGCATCCACCGGGGAGCTGTTTTTT. This gives the protein CASSRWRASTGELFF.

V is TRBV6-5 and J is TRBJ2-1; TRBD1 might be the D (5 bases). Germline lookup yields CDR1 MNHEY and CDR2 SVGAGI. V was clipped by 2 bases and J by 8 bases, with 13 bases between them. The CDR3 runs to 14 residues. CDR3 in DNA: TGTGCCAGCAGTTACGATGCAGGGAAGGATGAGCAGTTCTTC. This encodes CASSYDAGKDEQFF.